Shown below are 7 T cell receptor beta chains from a single sample sequenced in a study of cytomegalovirus exposure and HLA in healthy donors. 60 Vbeta and 13 Jbeta primers were used in PCR. Sequenced by immunoSEQ multiplex PCR; TCRdb stores in-frame clones only, minus some. This table has about 130,000 clones, 82% appearing once. Sequenced material: PBMCs. Source of these receptors: a male donor in good health and CMV-seropositive.

This chain joins TRBV29-1 and TRBJ2-7, with D perhaps matching TRBD1 (6 bases). The V end was cut by 1 base, the J end by 3 bases, with 13 bases between. CDR3 length: 14 amino acids. CDR1 and CDR2 from the germline V gene are SQVTM and ANQGSEA. This CDR3 reads CSVEGGHDVYEQYF. CDR3 bases: TGCAGCGTTGAAGGGGGACACGACGTCTACGAGCAGTACTTC.

The chain carries TRBV9 and TRBJ2-3, with 8 nucleotides matching TRBD2. The CDR3 has 19 residues. V was clipped by 0 bases and J by 0 bases; unmatched bases: 12. Germline V CDR1 and CDR2: SGDLS, YYNGEE. The CDR3 region has the DNA TGTGCCAGCAGCGTAGCGAAGGGACTAGGGGGTTCTAGCACAGATACGCAGTATTTT. Translating gives CASSVAKGLGGSSTDTQYF.

The chain couples TRBV7-9 to TRBJ2-6; TRBD1 aligns across 7 bases. Germline CDR1 reads SEHNR; CDR2 reads FQNEAQ (reference sequence). V gave up 5 bases and J gave up 2 bases; unmatched junction bases: 6. The CDR3 runs to 16 residues. CDR3 nucleotides: TGTGCCAGCAGCCGTACAGGGGTCGCTGGGGCCAACGTCCTGACTTTC. Protein sequence: CASSRTGVAGANVLTF. Looking up the rest from reference TRBV7-9 and TRBJ2-6 gives the full variable domain: DTGVSQNPRHKITKRGQNVTFRCDPISEHNRLYWYRQTLGQGPEFLTYFQNEAQLEKSRLLSDRFSAERPKGSFSTLEIQRTEQGDSAMYLCASSRTGVAGANVLTFGAGSRLTVL.

V is TRBV15 and J is TRBJ2-7; TRBD1 is a possible D gene (5 bases). The CDR3 runs 12 residues. Between the trimmed V and J ends, which lost 2 bases and 6 bases, there was a span of 8 bases. The germline CDR1 and CDR2 sequences are LNHNV and YYDKDF (reference sequence). As DNA, the CDR3 is TGTGCCACCAGCAGACAGGGCAGCGAGCAGTACTTC. Amino acid sequence: CATSRQGSEQYF.

The rearrangement joins TRBV9 to TRBJ2-7; 9 bases align to TRBD2. V trimming: 3 bases; J trimming: 7 bases; junction bases outside the gene matches: 17. The CDR3 is made up of 17 amino acids. Per germline, CDR1 SGDLS and CDR2 YYNGEE. The DNA of the CDR3 is TGTGCCAGCAGCGCCCCCCGCGGGGGGGAGAGCTCCCGGGAGCAGTACTTC. It encodes CASSAPRGGESSREQYF.

This chain joins TRBV28 and TRBJ2-3; 8 bases are a match to TRBD1. The germline CDR1 and CDR2 sequences are MDHEN and SYDVKM. Trimming at V came to 5 bases and at J to 1 base, leaving 8 bases not matched to a gene. The CDR3 is made up of 16 amino acids. This chain's CDR3 is CASSETGGVGTDTQYF. The CDR3 nucleotides read TGTGCCAGCAGTGAAACAGGGGGTGTAGGCACAGATACGCAGTATTTT.

The chain combines TRBV19 with TRBJ2-1; D is perhaps TRBD1 (6 bases). The CDR3 runs 12 residues. The germline V gene has CDR1 LNHDA and CDR2 SQIVND (reference sequence). In nucleotides, the CDR3 is TGTGCAACAGGGATCCGGATAAATGAGCAGTTCTTC. Translated, it gives CATGIRINEQFF.